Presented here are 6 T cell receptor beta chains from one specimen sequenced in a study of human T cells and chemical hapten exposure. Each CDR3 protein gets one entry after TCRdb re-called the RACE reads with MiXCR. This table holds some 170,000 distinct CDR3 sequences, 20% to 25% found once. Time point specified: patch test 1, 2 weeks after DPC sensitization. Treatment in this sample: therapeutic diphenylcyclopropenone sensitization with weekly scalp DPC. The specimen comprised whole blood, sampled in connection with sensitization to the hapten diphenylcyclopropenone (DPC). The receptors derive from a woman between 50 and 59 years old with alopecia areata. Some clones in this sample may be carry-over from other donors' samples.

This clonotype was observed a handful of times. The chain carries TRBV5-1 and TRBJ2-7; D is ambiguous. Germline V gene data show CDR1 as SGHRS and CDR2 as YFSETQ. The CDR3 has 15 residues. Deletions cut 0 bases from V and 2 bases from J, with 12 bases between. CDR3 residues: CASSLGQSTTYEQYF. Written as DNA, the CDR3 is TGCGCCAGCAGCTTGGGGCAGTCAACCACCTACGAGCAGTACTTC.

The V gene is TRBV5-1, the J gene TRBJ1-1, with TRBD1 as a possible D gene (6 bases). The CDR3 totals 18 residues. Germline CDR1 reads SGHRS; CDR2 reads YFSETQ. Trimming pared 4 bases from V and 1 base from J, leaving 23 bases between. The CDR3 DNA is TGCGCCAGCAGCGAAAGACAGGCCTTGAGGTCAGGGAACACTGAAGCTTTCTTT. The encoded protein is CASSERQALRSGNTEAFF.

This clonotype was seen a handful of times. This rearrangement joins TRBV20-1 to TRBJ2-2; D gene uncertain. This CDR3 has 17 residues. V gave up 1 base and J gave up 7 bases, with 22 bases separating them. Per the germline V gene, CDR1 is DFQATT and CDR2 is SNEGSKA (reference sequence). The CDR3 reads CSARVGGNYLRGGELFF. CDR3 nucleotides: TGCAGTGCTAGAGTCGGTGGGAATTATCTTCGTGGCGGGGAGCTGTTTTTT.

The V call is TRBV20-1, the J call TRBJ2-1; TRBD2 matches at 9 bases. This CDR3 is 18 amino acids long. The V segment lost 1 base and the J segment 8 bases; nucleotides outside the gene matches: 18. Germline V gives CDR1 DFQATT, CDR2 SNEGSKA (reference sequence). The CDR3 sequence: CSARAWTSVMYARDEQFF. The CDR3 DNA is TGCAGTGCTAGAGCCTGGACTAGCGTAATGTACGCCCGGGATGAGCAGTTCTTC.

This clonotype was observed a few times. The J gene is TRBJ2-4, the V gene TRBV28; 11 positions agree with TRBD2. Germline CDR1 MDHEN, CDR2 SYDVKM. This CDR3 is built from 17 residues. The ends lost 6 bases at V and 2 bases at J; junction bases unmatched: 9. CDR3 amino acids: CASRPLSGRETKNIQYF. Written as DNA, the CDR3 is TGTGCCAGCAGACCCCTTAGCGGGAGGGAAACCAAAAACATTCAGTACTTC. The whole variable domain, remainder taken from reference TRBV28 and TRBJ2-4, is DVKVTQSSRYLVKRTGEKVFLECVQDMDHENMFWYRQDPGLGLRLIYFSYDVKMKEKGDIPEGYSVSREKKERFSLILESASTNQTSMYLCASRPLSGRETKNIQYFGAGTRLSVL.

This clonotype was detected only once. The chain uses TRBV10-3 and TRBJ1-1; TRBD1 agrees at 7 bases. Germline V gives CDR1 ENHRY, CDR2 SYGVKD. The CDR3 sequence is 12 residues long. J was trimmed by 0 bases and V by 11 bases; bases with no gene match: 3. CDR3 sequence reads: CASGTVNTEAFF. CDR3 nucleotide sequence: TGTGCCTCAGGGACAGTGAACACTGAAGCTTTCTTT.